This TCR beta chain originates from a study of T cell changes during pregnancy in multiple sclerosis. Sequenced by immunoSEQ multiplex PCR; TCRdb stores in-frame clones only, minus some. The sample has approximately 73,000 clones; roughly nine tenths are singletons. CDR3 size: 17 residues. The germline V and J ends were trimmed by 3 bases and 7 bases, with 22 bases remaining between them. CDR1 is SGHDT and CDR2 is YYEEEE in the germline V gene. The sample in question was CD4+ T cells from peripheral blood mononuclear cells, obtained before pregnancy. The chain recombines TRBV5-6 with TRBJ1-4, with D possibly being TRBD1 (5 bases). This TCR came from a female donor with multiple sclerosis, enrolled in a pregnancy study. CDR3 in DNA: TGTGCCAGCAGCTCTCGGATGTTGACCGGGGGAATTGAAAAACTGTTTTTT. This gives the protein CASSSRMLTGGIEKLFF.